This TCR beta chain was identified in a study of CD8+CD57+ T cells in acquired aplastic anemia. Study overall: The DNA of sorted CD4+ and CD8+ cells averaged about 3 ug. Study conclusions and caveats: The study found no significant CD8+ Simpson's diversity difference between patients and controls. Patients shared some 29 CD8+ CDR3 sequences with controls.

Trimming stripped 4 bases from V and 3 bases from J, with 3 bases between. The germline V gene encodes CDR1 SGHRS and CDR2 YFSETQ. The length of the CDR3 is 11 residues. Genomic DNA constituted the template upon which TCR beta VDJ and CDR3 profiling was performed. From the reads, TCRdb called clonotypes with MiXCR, one entry per CDR3 protein. The table records around 170,000 distinct CDR3 sequences, 45% to 50% of them present only once. In this sample, this clonotype turned up many times. No antigen is known for it. The material sequenced was sorted CD4+, CD8+, or CD8+CD57+ T cells (not recorded which) from PBMCs. The gene calls are TRBV5-1 and TRBJ2-3; the D is unclear. The receptor comes from a human donor in good health. The CDR3 nucleotides are TGCGCCAGCAGCAATACAGATACGCAGTATTTT. Its translation: CASSNTDTQYF.